This T cell receptor beta chain is from a study of blood T cell repertoires in COVID-19. This CDR3 region has 16 residues. V lost 2 bases, J lost 0 bases, and 12 bases lay in between. From germline, CDR1 is SGDLS and CDR2 YYNGEE. Assay used: immunoSEQ multiplex PCR; TCRdb lists only in-frame clones, some missing. The table records 95,000 to 150,000 clones, 70% to 75% of them present only once. The rearrangement joins TRBV9 to TRBJ1-3; D remains unclear. Sequenced: peripheral blood. This clonotype was obtained from an older man with COVID-19, enrolled during active disease. The CDR3 DNA follows: TGTGCCAGCAGCGTGGTGGGAGGTATCTCTGGAAACACCATATATTTT. Its translation is CASSVVGGISGNTIYF.